This T cell receptor beta chain was found in a study of blood T cell repertoires in COVID-19 (dated by TCRdb to about 2020). As for the study more broadly: Samples from collaborators originated in the United States, Italy and Spain and spanned both the acute and convalescent phases of COVID-19. The material from the prospective study consisted of cDNA or gDNA derived from T cells, B-cell-depleted T cells, or PBMCs. The dataset comprised deeply sampled blood TCRbeta repertoires from subjects exposed to, actively infected with, or recovered from COVID-19. The repertoires were made available in a free public database intended to serve as a resource for research on the immune response to SARS-CoV-2. The samples were drawn from two sources: the first 160 participants of the ongoing ImmuneRACE study, and fewer than 1,500 subjects contributed by 6 global collaborators. The sample metadata nearly always contained a de-identified subject ID, COVID-19 status, age in years and sex. Where HLA class I and class II types were available, the types were taken from metadata supplied by the sample provider, not from assay-based typing. General study outcomes and caveats: The quantity of clinical and demographic metadata differed by source and by participant and was supplied without curation.

CDR3 length: 12 amino acids, cysteine to phenylalanine. The sequence is cut down to CDR3 DNA, 36 bases in frame from base 1. The germline V gene sets CDR1 to SGHRS and CDR2 to YFSETQ. V and J lose 3 bases and 1 base, and a span of 5 bases separates them. One collaborating source in Seattle enrolled patients while the patients were actively infected and followed the patients over time throughout the course of disease. Collaborating institutions collected whole blood in K2EDTA tubes following their own protocols. For TCRbeta analysis, collaborator samples were shipped as frozen whole blood, as isolated PBMCs, or as DNA extracted from either sample type. As for this clone: Its antigen has not been determined. Per-base qualities were not stored, and no clone one base away is much larger. Other DNA sequences within the sample encode an identical CDR3.

The immunoSEQ Assay, a bias-controlled multiplex PCR, was used to amplify TCRbeta CDR3 regions from genomic DNA. In the authors' own workflow: The number of nucleated cells in each sample was estimated from the amplification of reference gene primers within the assay. Sequence reads were collapsed and filtered to measure the absolute abundance of every unique TCRbeta CDR3 rearrangement. For each sample, productive Simpson clonality was calculated as the square root of Simpson's diversity index over productive rearrangements. What TCRdb holds here is the immuneACCESS table cut down to in-frame rearrangements. Part of the clones is not present; checked against another copy, under half of the missing clones reflect an unresolved V gene, and the others are unexplained. V and J calls and clone size are copied from that table; D and trimming were computed from the DNA. The sample table lists a few hundred thousand clones, about 87% of them with a count of one. More than 8.5% of the sample is taken by the ten largest.

The chain employs TRBV5-1 and TRBJ2-7; the D gene remains uncertain. This sequence was found in a woman aged 70-85 years with COVID-19, enrolled during active disease. The sample consisted of peripheral blood. This receptor has the CDR3 CASSSGSYEQYF. The nucleotide sequence is given as TGCGCCAGCAGCTCAGGATCCTACGAGCAGTACTTC.